This passage covers 25 T cell receptor beta chains from one sample sequenced in a study of T cells in women clearing cervical HPV infection. Measured with immunoSEQ multiplex PCR; TCRdb has only the in-frame clones, and not every one. This sample contains more than 30,000 clones. The sample was blood buffy coat. These receptor sequences come from a woman aged 18 to 69 with a cervical HPV16 infection that either progressed to CIN3+ or cleared (not recorded which).

On this clone itself: The read ends 3 residues shy of where the CDR3 ends; the end is completed using the germline J gene. The V call is TRBV19, the J call TRBJ1-2; D not certain. The CDR3 extends over 15 amino acids. Germline V gene sequence: CDR1 LNHDA, CDR2 SQIVND (reference sequence). The CDR3 bases that were read are TGTGCCAGTAGTGACCACCGGGTCCAGTCCTACGAC. Encoded protein: CASSDHRVQSYD. In full, the CDR3 is CASSDHRVQSYDYTF.

For this clone: Sequencing ends 3 residues short of the CDR3 end; the germline J gene provides the rest. V and J are TRBV20-1 and TRBJ2-3; D gene ambiguous. Looked up from germline, CDR1 is DFQATT and CDR2 is SNEGSKA (reference sequence). V was shortened by 2 bases and J by 1 base, with 10 bases between the two germline ends. The CDR3 contains 14 residues. CDR3 DNA, as far as it was read: TGCAGTGCTAGAATCTCATCGGGCACAGATACG. It codes for CSARISSGTDT. The whole CDR3 reads CSARISSGTDTQYF.

A remark on this clone: The read gets to within 3 residues of the CDR3 end, and the germline J gene fills in the rest. The chain is built from TRBV30 and TRBJ2-7; D may be TRBD1 (6 bases). Looked up from germline, CDR1 is GTSNPN and CDR2 is SVGIG (reference sequence). V was clipped by 3 bases and J by 2 bases, with 8 bases between them. The CDR3 has 12 residues. CDR3 DNA, as far as it was read: TGTGCCTGGAGCGCAGGGGCCTACGAG. Its translation: CAWSAGAYE. The whole CDR3 sequence is CAWSAGAYEQYF.

As concerns this clone: The read stops 3 residues short of the end of the CDR3; the missing end is completed from the germline J gene. The chain is built from TRBV7-2 and TRBJ2-3; 10 bases align to TRBD2. V lost 10 bases and J lost 3; bases outside the gene matches: 4. This CDR3 region has 13 residues. From germline, CDR1 is SGHTA and CDR2 FQGNSA. CDR3 residues: CATRLAGTDTQYF. CDR3 DNA (partial): TGTGCCACCAGACTAGCGGGTACAGATACG. Supplemented by reference TRBV7-2 and TRBJ2-3, the full variable domain reads GAGVSQSPSNKVTEKGKDVELRCDPISGHTALYWYRQSLGQGLEFLIYFQGNSAPDKSGLPSDRFSAERTGGSVSTLTIQRTQQEDSAVYLCATRLAGTDTQYFGPGTRLTVL.

As concerns this clone: The read ends 3 residues shy of where the CDR3 ends; the end is completed using the germline J gene. The chain combines TRBV6-2 or TRBV6-3 with TRBJ1-1; no firm D call. Germline assignment: CDR1 MNHEY and CDR2 SVGEGT. Trimming took off 6 bases at V and 5 bases at J, with 16 bases between the two ends. The CDR3 is made up of 14 amino acids. The CDR3 protein is CASSRSFGQTEAFF. Incomplete CDR3 DNA: TGTGCCAGCAGCCGATCATTTGGTCAGACTGAA.

As for this clone: The observed sequence ends 3 residues before the CDR3 terminus, with the missing tail filled in from the germline J gene. V gene TRBV20-1 combines with J gene TRBJ2-2, with TRBD1 identical over 9 bases. From germline, CDR1 is DFQATT and CDR2 SNEGSKA (reference sequence). The ends lost 5 bases at V and 2 bases at J; junction bases unmatched: 9. The CDR3 is made up of 16 amino acids. This CDR3 is CSALHRTGANTGELFF. The sequenced CDR3 bases are TGCAGTGCTCTCCATAGGACAGGGGCCAACACCGGGGAG.

Comment on this clone: The CDR3 is cut off 3 residues early in the read; its end comes from the germline J gene. This chain connects TRBV20-1 to TRBJ2-1; the D is unclear. The CDR3 spans 11 residues. CDR1 and CDR2 (germline): DFQATT, SNEGSKA (reference sequence). V lost 4 bases and J lost 8, with 9 bases in between. The sequenced CDR3 bases are TGCAGTGCTAACCAGGTCCATGAG. Amino acid sequence: CSANQVHE. The CDR3 in its entirety is CSANQVHEQFF.

As concerns this clone: The read comes to an end 3 residues before the CDR3 does, leaving the germline J gene to fill in the end. The rearrangement joins TRBV7-8 to TRBJ1-2, with D perhaps matching TRBD1 (6 bases). Germline lookup yields CDR1 SGHVS and CDR2 FQNEAQ. V lost 1 base and J lost 0, with 15 bases in between. The CDR3 is 17 amino acids. CDR3 bases read: TGTGCCAGCAGCTTAGTTCTTCGGGACACGTCTAACTATGGC. Its translation: CASSLVLRDTSNYG. The full CDR3 protein reads CASSLVLRDTSNYGYTF.

Note on this clone: Coverage ceases 3 residues before the CDR3 finishes, and the germline J gene fills in the end. The chain couples TRBV19 to TRBJ1-2; 7 nucleotides line up with TRBD1. The CDR3 runs 14 residues. CDR1 and CDR2 from the germline V gene are LNHDA and SQIVND (reference sequence). CDR3 in amino acids: CASSGQGDYNDYTF. CDR3 bases read: TGTGCCAGTAGCGGTCAGGGGGATTACAATGAC.

Comment on this clone: Coverage ceases 3 residues before the CDR3 finishes, and the germline J gene fills in the end. The chain carries TRBV5-1 and TRBJ2-1, with a tentative D call TRBD2 (5 bases). With 0 bases removed from V and 6 bases from J, the gap between germline ends came to 13 bases. Germline CDR1 and CDR2: SGHRS and YFSETQ. The CDR3 is 15 residues long. The CDR3 spells CASSLDLTGSNEQFF. The CDR3 bases that were read are TGCGCCAGCAGCTTGGACTTAACGGGGTCCAATGAG.

Regarding this clone: The read comes to an end 3 residues before the CDR3 does, leaving the germline J gene to fill in the end. The chain combines TRBV11-3 with TRBJ2-1; TRBD2 agrees at 8 bases. This CDR3 region has 14 residues. Germline V gives CDR1 SGHNT, CDR2 YENEEA. V shed 2 bases and J 5 bases; nucleotides not matched to a gene: 2. CDR3 DNA, as far as it was read: TGTGCCAGCAGCTTATTTAGCGGGAACAATGAG. This gives the protein CASSLFSGNNE. The entire CDR3 sequence reads CASSLFSGNNEQFF.

The DNA read from the CDR3 is TGTGCCAGCAGCTTGCTGTCAGGGGCCACTGAA. Encoded protein: CASSLLSGATE. The entire CDR3 reads CASSLLSGATEAFF. The chain has TRBV5-6 and TRBJ1-1, with a weak D call TRBD1 (6 bases). The sequence runs out 3 residues before the end of the CDR3; the remainder is reconstructed from the germline J gene. Germline V gene sequence: CDR1 SGHDT, CDR2 YYEEEE. The CDR3 has 14 amino acids. Trimming cost V 1 base and J 4 bases, with 11 bases left between them. Full variable domain (rest looked up from reference TRBV5-6 and TRBJ1-1): DAGVTQSPTHLIKTRGQQVTLRCSPKSGHDTVSWYQQALGQGPQFIFQYYEEEERQRGNFPDRFSGHQFPNYSSELNVNALLLGDSALYLCASSLLSGATEAFFGQGTRLTVV.

Of note for this clone: The read finishes 3 residues shy of the CDR3 end, and the germline J gene is used to complete it. The gene calls are TRBV11-3 and TRBJ2-1; tentative D call: TRBD2 (6 bases). The CDR3 is 15 amino acids. The germline V gene encodes CDR1 SGHNT and CDR2 YENEEA. The V end was cut by 6 bases, the J end by 4 bases, with 16 bases between. The sequenced part of the CDR3 DNA is TGTGCCAGCAGGGGCCGGGACTCCCCTTACAATGAG. Its translation: CASRGRDSPYNE. In full, the CDR3 is CASRGRDSPYNEQFF.

As concerns this clone: The read terminates 3 residues before the CDR3 end, so the remaining end is supplied by the germline J gene. This chain links TRBV20-1 with TRBJ1-3; perhaps TRBD1 as D (5 bases). The V end was cut by 1 base, the J end by 0 bases, with 16 bases between. There are 17 residues in the CDR3. The germline V gene encodes CDR1 DFQATT and CDR2 SNEGSKA (reference sequence). The sequenced CDR3 bases are TGCAGTGCTAGAGCGGGAGGGGCTCTATTCTCTGGAAACACC. Translation: CSARAGGALFSGNT. The CDR3 as a whole reads CSARAGGALFSGNTIYF.

As for this clone: The read gets to within 3 residues of the CDR3 end, and the germline J gene fills in the rest. The chain recombines TRBV6-1 with TRBJ2-5, with 7 bases that match TRBD2. The V gene's germline CDR1 is MNHNS and CDR2 SASEGT. The CDR3 covers 13 residues. V trimming: 3 bases; J trimming: 2 bases; junction bases outside the gene matches: 0. CDR3 DNA, as far as it was read: TGTGCCAGCAGTGAGGGACTACAAGAGACC. It codes for CASSEGLQET. The entire CDR3 sequence reads CASSEGLQETQYF.

In regard to this clone: Coverage ceases 3 residues before the CDR3 finishes, and the germline J gene fills in the end. The genes are TRBV13 and TRBJ2-2; D ambiguous. This CDR3 is 17 amino acids long. Trimming took 3 bases from V and 6 from J, leaving 20 bases between them. Germline CDR1 reads PRHDT; CDR2 reads FYEKMQ (reference sequence). The covered CDR3 bases are TGTGCCAGCAGCTTGAGGTCAGGAATCATCTCGGCCGGGGAG. As protein: CASSLRSGIISAGE. The whole CDR3 protein is CASSLRSGIISAGELFF.

As regards this clone: The read ends 3 residues early relative to the CDR3; the germline J gene fills the gap. The V gene is TRBV12-3 or TRBV12-4, the J gene TRBJ1-1, with TRBD1 identical over 9 bases. The CDR3 runs 16 residues. The V and J ends lost 6 bases and 5 bases, in that order; junction bases with no gene match: 13. The CDR3 region is CASSRTLQGTGTEAFF. Incomplete CDR3 DNA: TGTGCCAGCAGCCGAACCTTACAGGGGACAGGGACTGAA.

As to this clone: The read comes to an end 3 residues before the CDR3 does, leaving the germline J gene to fill in the end. The rearrangement joins TRBV2 to TRBJ1-1; 8 bases map to TRBD1. The V gene's germline CDR1 is SNHLY and CDR2 FYNNEI. This CDR3 has 14 residues. V dropped 5 bases and J dropped 6; count of bases not matched to a gene: 8. The sequenced part of the CDR3 DNA is TGTGCCAGCAGTAAAGGACAGGGAATTCCTGAA. It codes for CASSKGQGIPE. The full CDR3 protein reads CASSKGQGIPEAFF.

Points on this clone: The read is 3 residues too short to cover the CDR3 end, so that end is filled in from the germline J gene. This chain joins TRBV7-3 and TRBJ2-1; 7 positions agree with TRBD2. V lost 4 bases to trimming and J lost 5 bases; unmatched junction nucleotides: 8. CDR1 is SGHTA and CDR2 is FQGTGA in the germline V gene. This CDR3 comprises 15 residues. CDR3 bases read: TGTGCCAGCAGCTATTCCAGCGGGGATAACAATGAG. Protein: CASSYSSGDNNE. In full, the CDR3 is CASSYSSGDNNEQFF.

For this clone: The CDR3 is cut off 3 residues early in the read; its end comes from the germline J gene. The genes are TRBV18 and TRBJ1-2, with a tentative D call TRBD1 (6 bases). The CDR3 consists of 12 residues. With 1 base removed from V and 6 bases from J, the gap between germline ends came to 6 bases. Germline-derived CDR1 and CDR2 are KGHSH and LQKENI. This CDR3 is CASSPQGDGYTF. The covered CDR3 bases are TGTGCCAGCTCACCACAGGGGGATGGC. The full variable domain, completed using reference TRBV18 and TRBJ1-2, is NAGVMQNPRHLVRRRGQEARLRCSPMKGHSHVYWYRQLPEEGLKFMVYLQKENIIDESGMPKERFSAEFPKEGPSILRIQQVVRGDSAAYFCASSPQGDGYTFGSGTRLTVV.

The CDR3 bases that were read are TGTGCCAGCAGGCGGGAGGCCCCCTACGAC. As protein: CASRREAPYD. The CDR3, in full, reads CASRREAPYDYTF. The chain has TRBV7-2 and TRBJ1-2; D remains ambiguous. The sequence runs out 3 residues before the end of the CDR3; the remainder is reconstructed from the germline J gene. Germline CDR1 reads SGHTA; CDR2 reads FQGNSA. CDR3 length: 13 residues. Drawing the rest from reference TRBV7-2 and TRBJ1-2, the complete variable domain is GAGVSQSPSNKVTEKGKDVELRCDPISGHTALYWYRQSLGQGLEFLIYFQGNSAPDKSGLPSDRFSAERTGGSVSTLTIQRTQQEDSAVYLCASRREAPYDYTFGSGTRLTVV.

Regarding this clone: The CDR3 end is not reached by the read, which stops 3 residues before it; the germline J gene fills it in. The chain is built from TRBV7-9 and TRBJ2-3, with TRBD2 identical over 9 bases. This CDR3 contains 12 residues. Germline values: CDR1 SEHNR, CDR2 FQNEAQ (reference sequence). V was clipped by 11 bases and J by 3 bases; unmatched bases: 3. CDR3 DNA (partial): TGTGCCGGTAGCGGGAGTACAGATACG. It yields the protein CAGSGSTDT. The whole CDR3 protein reads CAGSGSTDTQYF.

About this clone itself: Read data end 3 residues before the CDR3 end; the end is taken from the germline J gene. This chain uses TRBV6-1 with TRBJ1-5; TRBD1 matches at 8 bases. CDR1 is MNHNS and CDR2 is SASEGT in the germline V gene. With 2 bases clipped from V and 5 bases from J, the junction kept 5 bases outside the gene matches. The CDR3 totals 15 residues. CDR3 DNA (partial): TGTGCCAGCAGTGAATGGGTGACAGGGGATCAGCCC. Its translation is CASSEWVTGDQP. The entire CDR3 protein is CASSEWVTGDQPQHF.

Points on this clone: Coverage ceases 3 residues before the CDR3 finishes, and the germline J gene fills in the end. This rearrangement joins TRBV10-3 to TRBJ1-1; D gene uncertain. The V end was cut by 0 bases, the J end by 4 bases, with 9 bases between. The CDR3 has 14 amino acids. The germline V gene has CDR1 ENHRY and CDR2 SYGVKD. The chain's CDR3 is CAISESRTVTEAFF. The sequenced part of the CDR3 DNA is TGTGCCATCAGTGAGTCGAGAACAGTCACTGAA.

On this clone: The read ends 3 residues shy of where the CDR3 ends; the end is completed using the germline J gene. V and J are TRBV30 and TRBJ2-7; D is perhaps TRBD1 (6 bases). Germline CDR1 GTSNPN, CDR2 SVGIG (reference sequence). CDR3 size: 12 residues. The germline V and J ends were trimmed by 6 bases and 4 bases, with 13 bases remaining between them. The CDR3 is CACTGFWYEQYF. The covered CDR3 bases are TGTGCCTGCACAGGGTTCTGGTACGAG.